This TCR beta chain was captured by sequencing in a study of T cell responses to AZD1222 COVID-19 vaccine. Only in-frame clones appear in the TCRdb table, and some are missing; sequencing was by immunoSEQ multiplex PCR. Of about 140,000 clones listed, roughly 90% were seen once; the top ten hold roughly 3.9%. Germline V gives CDR1 LNHDA, CDR2 SQIVND (reference sequence). Trimming stripped 5 bases from V and 1 base from J, with 12 bases between. The CDR3 runs 15 residues. This specimen was peripheral blood, taken 28 days after the second AZD1222 dose. This sequence originates from an adult who received the AZD1222 COVID-19 vaccine. This rearrangement joins TRBV19 to TRBJ1-3; D remains ambiguous. CDR3 nucleotide sequence: TGTGCCAGTAGTGTACATACCGATTCTGGAAACACCATATATTTT. This translates into CASSVHTDSGNTIYF.